This TCR beta chain is drawn from a study of blood T cell repertoires in COVID-19. Clones were read by immunoSEQ multiplex PCR, and TCRdb kept only the in-frame ones, dropping some. The data contain over 200,000 clones, roughly nine tenths of them seen just once; the ten biggest clones take up roughly 1.2%. The length of the CDR3 is 13 residues. The V gene's germline CDR1 is SNHLY and CDR2 FYNNEI. V dropped 5 bases and J dropped 3 bases, with 11 bases sitting between them. Material: peripheral blood. The chain has TRBV2 and TRBJ2-7; perhaps TRBD1 as D (7 bases). This TCR came from a man younger than 45 with acute or convalescent COVID-19. In DNA form, the CDR3 reads TGTGCCAGCAGTCTGCGGGACAGCTACGAGCAGTACTTC. Protein sequence: CASSLRDSYEQYF.